This entry is about one T cell receptor (beta chain). The antigen is undetermined. The source of the sample is a study of cytomegalovirus exposure and HLA in healthy donors. Points from the study as a whole: The investigators catalogued under 200 TCR beta chains as cytomegalovirus-associated. The analysis excluded some indistinguishable V segments, including TRBV6-2 and TRBV6-3.

The CDR3 has 15 residues. The V gene's germline CDR1 is MNHEY and CDR2 SMNVEV (reference sequence). V was cut by 3 bases and J by 5 bases, with 13 bases left in between. The study ran its PCR with 60 Vbeta and 13 Jbeta primers. Profiling relied on immunoSEQ multiplex PCR, and the TCRdb table lists in-frame clones only, not all of them. The sample records fewer than 150,000 clones, about 76% being singletons. Sequences were obtained from PBMCs. The J gene is TRBJ1-4, the V gene TRBV27; D unresolved. The source of this sequence is a man in his fifties or sixties in good health and CMV-seropositive. As DNA, the CDR3 is TGTGCCAGCAGTTTTAATCGAGGCGGGAATGAAAAACTGTTTTTT. It encodes CASSFNRGGNEKLFF.